The T cell receptor (beta chain) under discussion was sequenced for a study of blood T cells in healthy people across ages. The authors ran a second PCR of roughly 7 to 11 cycles using a sample-barcoded 5' primer and a J-beta primer mix. TCRdb reprocessed the 5' RACE reads via MiXCR and lists one record per CDR3 protein. This sample has 710,000 or so distinct CDR3 sequences, with approximately 21% found just once. This CDR3 has 14 residues. Germline V lookup: CDR1 MDHEN, CDR2 SYDVKM. Between the trimmed V and J ends, which lost 5 bases and 0 bases, there was a span of 9 bases. With each sample, at least 5 micrograms of total RNA were extracted.

This receptor was identified in an older man in good health. What was sequenced was blood. This chain connects TRBV28 to TRBJ2-3; D is ambiguous. The chain's CDR3 is CASSTRLSTDTQYF. CDR3 nucleotide sequence: TGTGCCAGCAGTACCCGACTGAGCACAGATACGCAGTATTTT.